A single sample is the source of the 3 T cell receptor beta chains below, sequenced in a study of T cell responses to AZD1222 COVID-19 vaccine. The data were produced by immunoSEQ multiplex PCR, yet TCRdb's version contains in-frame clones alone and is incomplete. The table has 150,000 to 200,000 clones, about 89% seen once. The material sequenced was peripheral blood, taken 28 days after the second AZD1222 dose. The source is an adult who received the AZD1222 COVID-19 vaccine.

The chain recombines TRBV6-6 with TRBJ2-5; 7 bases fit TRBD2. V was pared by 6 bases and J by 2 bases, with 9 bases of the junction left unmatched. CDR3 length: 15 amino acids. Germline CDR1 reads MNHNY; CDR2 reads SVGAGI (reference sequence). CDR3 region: CASSPRTRPQETQYF. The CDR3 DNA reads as TGTGCCAGCAGCCCACGGACTAGACCACAAGAGACCCAGTACTTC.

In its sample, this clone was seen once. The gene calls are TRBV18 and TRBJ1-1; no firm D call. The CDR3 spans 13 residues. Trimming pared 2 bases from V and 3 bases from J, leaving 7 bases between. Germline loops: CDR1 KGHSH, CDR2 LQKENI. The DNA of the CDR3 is TGTGCCAGCTCACCAGCGGCATACACTGAAGCTTTCTTT. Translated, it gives CASSPAAYTEAFF.

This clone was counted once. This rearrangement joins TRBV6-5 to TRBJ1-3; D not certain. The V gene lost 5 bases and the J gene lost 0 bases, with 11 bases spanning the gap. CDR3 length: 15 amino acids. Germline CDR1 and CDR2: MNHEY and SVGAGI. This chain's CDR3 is CASSHRRGSGNTIYF. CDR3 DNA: TGTGCCAGCAGTCATCGACGAGGCTCTGGAAACACCATATATTTT.